The subject of this entry is one T cell receptor (beta chain). Its antigen is unknown. The data originate from a study of cytomegalovirus exposure and HLA in healthy donors. Study outcomes and limitations: Highly shared sequence variants in one cluster were likely a sequencing artifact. Accounts indicate the classifier identified cytomegalovirus status with strong specificity and sensitivity.

V trimming: 10 bases; J trimming: 4 bases; junction bases outside the gene matches: 11. The CDR3 covers 15 residues. The V gene's germline CDR1 is MNHNS and CDR2 SASEGT. It was with 60 Vbeta and 13 Jbeta primers that the PCR ran. Repertoires were generated with immunoSEQ multiplex PCR, while TCRdb's copy carries only in-frame clones and drops some. The table shows more than 130,000 clones, with about three quarters occurring only once. V is TRBV6-1 and J is TRBJ2-7; TRBD2 matches 12 bases. Sequenced material: PBMCs. This clonotype was obtained from a man in his late teens or twenties in good health and CMV-seronegative. This CDR3 is CATLPASGGVYEQYF. DNA of the CDR3: TGTGCCACCCTCCCGGCTAGCGGGGGGGTATACGAGCAGTACTTC.